The 13 T cell receptor beta chains below all came from one sample that was sequenced in a study of cytomegalovirus exposure and HLA in healthy donors. Sequencing was performed with immunoSEQ multiplex PCR; in TCRdb, only in-frame clones are kept and a portion is missing. Of tens of thousands of clones listed, 96% are singletons. Sample: PBMCs. These receptors all come from a man between 18 and 29 years old in good health and CMV-seronegative.

This clone has a single count. The rearrangement joins TRBV27 to TRBJ2-5; TRBD1 might be the D (7 bases). CDR3 length equals 13 residues. Trimming left V 4 bases short and J 4 bases short, with 10 bases between. Germline V gives CDR1 MNHEY, CDR2 SMNVEV (reference sequence). DNA of the CDR3: TGTGCCAGCAGTTACCAGGGGGGAGAGACCCAGTACTTC. Its protein product is CASSYQGGETQYF.

This clone was detected once. The rearrangement uses TRBV9 and TRBJ2-1, with D hard to call. The CDR3 spans 14 residues. The V end was cut by 4 bases, the J end by 5 bases, with 13 bases between. Germline V gives CDR1 SGDLS, CDR2 YYNGEE. In DNA form, the CDR3 reads TGTGCCAGCAGCAAGAGGTCGGTTGACAATGAGCAGTTCTTC. Translating it yields CASSKRSVDNEQFF.

The chain joins TRBV7-9 to TRBJ2-7, with TRBD1 matching 9 bases. The CDR3 is 16 residues long. V was clipped by 5 bases and J by 0 bases; unmatched bases: 8. Germline CDR1 SEHNR, CDR2 FQNEAQ (reference sequence). CDR3 in DNA: TGTGCCAGCAGCCATATGGGACAGGGCCACTCCTACGAGCAGTACTTC. Protein product: CASSHMGQGHSYEQYF.

V and J are TRBV15 and TRBJ2-1, with D tentatively TRBD1 (6 bases). V lost 3 bases to trimming and J lost 9 bases, with 15 bases between them. CDR3 length: 14 amino acids. Per the germline V gene, CDR1 is LNHNV and CDR2 is YYDKDF (reference sequence). The CDR3 DNA follows: TGTGCCACCAGCAGCTACAGGGACGGCGGTGAGCAGTTCTTC. This codes for CATSSYRDGGEQFF. The full variable domain, completed using reference TRBV15 and TRBJ2-1, is DAMVIQNPRYQVTQFGKPVTLSCSQTLNHNVMYWYQQKSSQAPKLLFHYYDKDFNNEADTPDNFQSRRPNTSFCFLDIRSPGLGDTAMYLCATSSYRDGGEQFFGPGTRLTVL.

The chain employs TRBV7-9 and TRBJ2-6; D gene ambiguous. Trimming pared 5 bases from V and 0 bases from J, leaving 8 bases between. The length of the CDR3 is 15 residues. From germline, CDR1 is SEHNR and CDR2 FQNEAQ (reference sequence). DNA for the CDR3: TGTGCCAGCAGCATATACAGCTCTGGGGCCAACGTCCTGACTTTC. Protein: CASSIYSSGANVLTF.

V usage is TRBV10-1 and J usage is TRBJ1-2; 9 bases fit TRBD1. Germline trimming cut 5 bases from V and 9 bases from J; bases unmatched to any gene: 7. Germline V gives CDR1 WNHNN, CDR2 SYGVQD (reference sequence). The CDR3 length is 13 residues. The CDR3 is CASSPGQGDRYTF. The CDR3 nucleotides are TGCGCCAGCAGTCCGGGACAGGGCGATCGCTACACCTTC.

The gene calls are TRBV19 and TRBJ2-1; 8 bases fit TRBD2. This CDR3 is built from 14 residues. Trimming cost V 2 bases and J 3 bases; bases outside gene matches: 0. Germline V gene data show CDR1 as LNHDA and CDR2 as SQIVND (reference sequence). The CDR3 protein is CASSIREGYNEQFF. For the CDR3, the DNA is TGTGCCAGTAGTATACGGGAGGGCTACAATGAGCAGTTCTTC.

The chain recombines TRBV27 with TRBJ1-1; D remains unclear. Germline loops: CDR1 MNHEY, CDR2 SMNVEV (reference sequence). The length of the CDR3 is 12 residues. V was clipped by 6 bases and J by 1 base, with 6 bases between them. The CDR3 loop reads CASSPGNTEAFF. CDR3 bases: TGTGCCAGCAGCCCAGGGAACACTGAAGCTTTCTTT.

The J gene is TRBJ2-2, the V gene TRBV18; 7 bases agree with TRBD2. CDR3 length equals 14 residues. V gave up 8 bases and J gave up 2 bases; unmatched junction bases: 5. Per germline, CDR1 KGHSH and CDR2 LQKENI. Here the CDR3 reads CASTAGVNTGELFF. DNA for the CDR3: TGTGCCAGCACGGCGGGGGTAAACACCGGGGAGCTGTTTTTT.

The chain has TRBV2 and TRBJ1-5, with D maybe TRBD1 (5 bases). Germline loops: CDR1 SNHLY, CDR2 FYNNEI. V gave up 8 bases and J gave up 6 bases, with 17 bases separating them. The CDR3 consists of 14 residues. CDR3 DNA: TGTGCCAGCCAAAGTCCCGGGGGGGGTCAGCCCCAGCATTTT. This sequence encodes CASQSPGGGQPQHF.

The chain joins TRBV21-1 to TRBJ2-7; the table's D gene call, TRBD1, was not cross checked with the DNA. TRBV21-1 is recorded as a pseudogene. The CDR3 has 15 amino acids. DNA for the CDR3: TGTGCCAGCAGCAAAGGAAGGGGGTTCTCCTACGAGCAGTACTTC. Translation: CASSKGRGFSYEQYF.

The J gene is TRBJ2-7, the V gene TRBV6-1, with TRBD1 matching 7 bases. Germline values: CDR1 MNHNS, CDR2 SASEGT. Trimming at V came to 4 bases and at J to 4 bases, leaving 16 bases not matched to a gene. CDR3 length: 17 residues. The CDR3 DNA follows: TGTGCCAGCAGTGTTTCCGGGACAGAGAATTACTGGTACGAGCAGTACTTC. Its translation is CASSVSGTENYWYEQYF.

The chain links TRBV20-1 to TRBJ2-1; TRBD2 matches 7 bases. This CDR3 comprises 11 residues. Unmatched junction bases numbered 2, after V lost 4 bases and J lost 8 bases. Germline CDR1 is DFQATT and CDR2 is SNEGSKA (reference sequence). CDR3 loop: CSATGGDEQFF. The CDR3 nucleotides are TGCAGTGCTACTGGGGGGGATGAGCAGTTCTTC.